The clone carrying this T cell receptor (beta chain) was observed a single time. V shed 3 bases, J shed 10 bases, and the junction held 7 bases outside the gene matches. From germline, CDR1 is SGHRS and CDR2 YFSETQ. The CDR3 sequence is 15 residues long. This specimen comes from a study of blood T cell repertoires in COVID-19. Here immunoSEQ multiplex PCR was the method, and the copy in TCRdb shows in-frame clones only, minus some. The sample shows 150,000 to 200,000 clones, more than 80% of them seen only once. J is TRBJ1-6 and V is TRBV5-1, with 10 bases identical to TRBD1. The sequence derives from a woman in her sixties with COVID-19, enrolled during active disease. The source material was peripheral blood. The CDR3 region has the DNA TGCGCCAGCAGCTGGGGACAGGGGTCAGACTCACCCCTCCACTTT. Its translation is CASSWGQGSDSPLHF.